The 13 T cell receptor beta chains listed next were all sequenced from one sample in a study of T cells in Graves' hyperthyroidism and ophthalmopathy. Template material for amplifying TCR beta CDR3 regions consisted of RNA transcripts. First-round RT-PCR targeting the TCR CDR3 was performed with the HTBI primer set. TCRdb independently ran MiXCR on the multiplex PCR reads; one entry per CDR3 protein. This table has hundreds of thousands of distinct CDR3 sequences, approximately 25% appearing once. Sequencing was done on a sample of blood. The origin of the receptors is a man aged 50 or older with Graves' hyperthyroidism.

This clonotype has a single count. This chain links TRBV7-2 with TRBJ2-1; 9 bases line up with TRBD2. The CDR3 totals 15 residues. Germline CDR1 and CDR2: SGHTA and FQGNSA. V lost 3 bases to trimming and J lost 8 bases; unmatched junction nucleotides: 8. CDR3 sequence reads: CASSLGSGSGDEQFF. CDR3 DNA sequence: TGTGCCAGCAGCTTGGGTAGCGGGAGTGGCGATGAGCAGTTCTTC.

This sequence joins TRBV15 and TRBJ2-7, with 7 positions matching TRBD2. This CDR3 has 15 residues. V lost 2 bases to trimming and J lost 5 bases; unmatched junction nucleotides: 9. Germline CDR1 is LNHNV and CDR2 is YYDKDF (reference sequence). CDR3 residues: CATSRITGGGNEQYF. CDR3 coding DNA: TGTGCCACCAGCAGAATAACCGGGGGAGGGAACGAGCAGTACTTC.

In its sample, this clonotype was seen many times. J is TRBJ1-1 and V is TRBV29-1; unclear D gene. Trimming left V 7 bases short and J 0 bases short, with 12 bases between. Looked up from germline, CDR1 is SQVTM and CDR2 is ANQGSEA. CDR3 length: 13 residues. The CDR3 loop is CSASQRLNTEAFF. The DNA for the CDR3 is TGCAGCGCCTCCCAGCGCTTGAACACTGAAGCTTTCTTT.

The gene calls are TRBV7-3 and TRBJ2-3, with a weak D call TRBD1 (5 bases). The CDR3 has 15 residues. Trimming stripped 4 bases from V and 4 bases from J, with 15 bases between. Looked up from germline, CDR1 is SGHTA and CDR2 is FQGTGA. The CDR3 protein is CASSSDGQGSDTQYF. For the CDR3, the DNA is TGTGCCAGCAGCTCGGACGGGCAGGGATCAGATACGCAGTATTTT.

V gene TRBV11-3 combines with J gene TRBJ2-4; 7 bases match TRBD1. The germline CDR1 and CDR2 sequences are SGHNT and YENEEA. The CDR3 is made up of 15 amino acids. The V segment lost 5 bases and the J segment 0 bases; nucleotides outside the gene matches: 4. The CDR3 nucleotides are TGTGCCAGCAGCCCTGGGACAGAAGCCAAAAACATTCAGTACTTC. This gives the protein CASSPGTEAKNIQYF.

This clonotype came up many times. The chain employs TRBV27 and TRBJ2-5, with 11 bases matching TRBD2. Per germline, CDR1 MNHEY and CDR2 SMNVEV (reference sequence). V trimming: 6 bases; J trimming: 1 base; junction bases outside the gene matches: 7. The CDR3 sequence is 16 residues long. The DNA of the CDR3 is TGTGCCAGCAGCCGAGGACTAGCGGGTCGCCAAGAGACCCAGTACTTC. It is translated as CASSRGLAGRQETQYF.

This clonotype was found once. Its ends do not fully match the called genes, so a read error is possible. The CDR3 here is CASSVDSPGDTIYF. CDR3 DNA sequence: TGTGCCAGCAGTGTGGACTCACCTGGAGACACCATATATTTT. The V and J genes are TRBV2 and TRBJ1-3; no clear D gene. The CDR3 is 14 residues long. Per germline, CDR1 SNHLY and CDR2 FYNNEI.

Only a few counts were recorded for this clonotype. This chain joins TRBV19 and TRBJ2-1; D is perhaps TRBD1 (5 bases). This CDR3 has 11 residues. Between the trimmed V and J ends, which lost 6 bases and 10 bases, there was a span of 10 bases. CDR1 and CDR2 from the germline V gene are LNHDA and SQIVND (reference sequence). CDR3 sequence reads: CASRVGPEQFF. The CDR3 DNA follows: TGTGCCAGTAGAGTGGGGCCGGAGCAGTTCTTC.

The chain combines TRBV20-1 with TRBJ2-7; D unresolved. CDR1 DFQATT and CDR2 SNEGSKA come from the germline V gene (reference sequence). CDR3 length: 13 amino acids. Trimming took 7 bases from V and 2 from J, leaving 15 bases between them. In nucleotides, the CDR3 is TGCAGTGTATCAGGAAATATTGCCTACGAGCAGTACTTC. It codes for CSVSGNIAYEQYF.

This clonotype came up a few times. The V gene is TRBV15, the J gene TRBJ2-6; no definite D call. Trimming took 8 bases from V and 6 from J, leaving 17 bases between them. Germline V CDR1 and CDR2: LNHNV, YYDKDF (reference sequence). The CDR3 totals 15 residues. The DNA for the CDR3 is TGTGCCACCTCTCCGATCATACCGGTGGCCAACGTCCTGACTTTC. It encodes CATSPIIPVANVLTF.

This clonotype has just a few counts. The rearrangement joins TRBV5-5 to TRBJ1-6, with TRBD1 matching over 8 bases. CDR1 and CDR2 (germline): SGHKS, YYEKEE (reference sequence). V dropped 4 bases and J dropped 7; count of bases not matched to a gene: 10. The CDR3 sequence is 16 residues long. CDR3 residues: CASSDRTGLRNSPLHF. The CDR3 bases are TGTGCCAGCAGCGATCGGACAGGGTTGAGGAATTCACCCCTCCACTTT.

This chain uses TRBV19 with TRBJ2-7; a weak D match, TRBD2 (7 bases). The CDR3 runs 14 residues. The V end was cut by 6 bases, the J end by 4 bases, with 16 bases between. Germline V gene data show CDR1 as LNHDA and CDR2 as SQIVND (reference sequence). The CDR3 DNA reads TGTGCCAGTAGCCATTGGGGGGGCGGTTACGAGCAGTACTTC. Its translation: CASSHWGGGYEQYF. The variable domain in full, completed from reference TRBV19 and TRBJ2-7, reads DGGITQSPKYLFRKEGQNVTLSCEQNLNHDAMYWYRQDPGQGLRLIYYSQIVNDFQKGDIAEGYSVSREKKESFPLTVTSAQKNPTAFYLCASSHWGGGYEQYFGPGTRLTVT.

The chain has TRBV30 and TRBJ1-1; possibly TRBD1 for D (5 bases). This CDR3 spans 15 amino acids. The germline V and J ends were trimmed by 2 bases and 8 bases, with 21 bases remaining between them. Germline CDR1 and CDR2: GTSNPN and SVGIG (reference sequence). The CDR3 is CAWSLKSRAGFEAFF. DNA for the CDR3: TGTGCCTGGAGTCTGAAAAGCAGGGCCGGTTTCGAAGCTTTCTTT.